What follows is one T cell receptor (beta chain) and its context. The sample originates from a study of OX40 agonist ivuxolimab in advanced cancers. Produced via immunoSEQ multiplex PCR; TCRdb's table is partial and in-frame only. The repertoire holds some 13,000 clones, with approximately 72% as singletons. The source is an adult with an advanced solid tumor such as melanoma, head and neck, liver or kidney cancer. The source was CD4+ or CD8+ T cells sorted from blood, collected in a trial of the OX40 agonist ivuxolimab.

CDR3 DNA sequence: TGTGCCAGCAGTTCTTCTACCATCGGGACAGCGGAAATTTTCCACTATGGCTACACCTTC. Amino acid sequence: CASSSSTIGTAEIFHYGYTF. The chain carries TRBV28 and TRBJ1-2, with 7 bases fitting TRBD1. The germline V gene encodes CDR1 MDHEN and CDR2 SYDVKM. The trim removed 4 bases at V and 3 bases at J, leaving 23 bases unmatched. The CDR3 totals 20 residues.